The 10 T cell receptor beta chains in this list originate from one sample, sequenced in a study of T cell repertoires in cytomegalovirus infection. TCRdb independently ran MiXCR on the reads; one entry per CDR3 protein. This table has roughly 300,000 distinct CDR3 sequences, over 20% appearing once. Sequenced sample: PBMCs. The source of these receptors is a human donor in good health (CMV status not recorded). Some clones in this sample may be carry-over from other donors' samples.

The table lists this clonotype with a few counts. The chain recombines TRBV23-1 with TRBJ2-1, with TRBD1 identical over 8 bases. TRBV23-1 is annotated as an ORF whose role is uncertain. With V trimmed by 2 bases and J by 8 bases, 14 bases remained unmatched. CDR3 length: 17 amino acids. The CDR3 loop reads CASSQPRDRRLFDEQFF. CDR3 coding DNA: TGCGCCAGCAGTCAACCTCGGGACAGGAGGCTTTTTGATGAGCAGTTCTTC.

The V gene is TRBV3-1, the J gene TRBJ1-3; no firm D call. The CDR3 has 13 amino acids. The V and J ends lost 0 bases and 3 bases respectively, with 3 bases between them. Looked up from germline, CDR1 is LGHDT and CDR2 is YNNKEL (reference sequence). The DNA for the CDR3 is TGTGCCAGCAGCCAAGATGGTGGAAACACCATATATTTT. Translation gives CASSQDGGNTIYF.

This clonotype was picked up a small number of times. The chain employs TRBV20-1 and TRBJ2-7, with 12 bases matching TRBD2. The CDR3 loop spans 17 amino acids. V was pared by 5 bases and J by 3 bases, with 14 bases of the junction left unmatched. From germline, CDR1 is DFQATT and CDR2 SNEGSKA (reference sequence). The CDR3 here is CSASEATSGRNLYEQYF. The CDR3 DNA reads TGCAGTGCTTCAGAGGCCACTAGCGGGAGGAACCTCTACGAGCAGTACTTC.

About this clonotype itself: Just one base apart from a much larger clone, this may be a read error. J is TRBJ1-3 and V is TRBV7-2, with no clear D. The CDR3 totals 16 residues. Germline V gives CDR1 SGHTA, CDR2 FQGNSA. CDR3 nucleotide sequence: TGTGCCAGCAGCCGGGAGGTGAGGAGCTCTGGAAACACCTTATATTTT. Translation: CASSREVRSSGNTLYF.

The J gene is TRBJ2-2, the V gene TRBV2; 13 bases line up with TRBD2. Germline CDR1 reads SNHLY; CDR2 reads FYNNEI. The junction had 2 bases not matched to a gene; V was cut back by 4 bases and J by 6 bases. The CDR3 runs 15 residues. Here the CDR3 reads CASSGTSGSSGELFF. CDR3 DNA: TGTGCCAGCAGTGGGACTAGCGGGAGCTCCGGGGAGCTGTTTTTT.

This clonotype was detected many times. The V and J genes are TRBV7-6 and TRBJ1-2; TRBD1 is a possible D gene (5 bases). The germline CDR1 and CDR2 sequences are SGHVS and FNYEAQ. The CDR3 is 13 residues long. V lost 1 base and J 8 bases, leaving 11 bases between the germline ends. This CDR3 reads CASSLDPGYGYTF. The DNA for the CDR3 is TGTGCCAGCAGCTTAGACCCAGGGTACGGCTACACCTTC.

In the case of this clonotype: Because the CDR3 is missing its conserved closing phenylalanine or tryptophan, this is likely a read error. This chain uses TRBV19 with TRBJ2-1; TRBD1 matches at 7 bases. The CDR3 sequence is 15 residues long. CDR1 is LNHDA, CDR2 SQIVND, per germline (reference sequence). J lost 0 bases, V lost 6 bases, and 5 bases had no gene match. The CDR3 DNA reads TGTGCCAGTAGCCCGGACAGGAGCTCCTACAATGAGCAGTTCTTA. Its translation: CASSPDRSSYNEQFL.

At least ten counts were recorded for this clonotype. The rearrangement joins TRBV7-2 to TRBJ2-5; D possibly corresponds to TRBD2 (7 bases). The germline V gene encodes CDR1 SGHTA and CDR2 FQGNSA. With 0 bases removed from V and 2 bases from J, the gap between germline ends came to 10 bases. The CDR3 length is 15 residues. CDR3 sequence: CASSLAGGGQETQYF. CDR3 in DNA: TGTGCCAGCAGCTTAGCGGGAGGGGGGCAAGAGACCCAGTACTTC.

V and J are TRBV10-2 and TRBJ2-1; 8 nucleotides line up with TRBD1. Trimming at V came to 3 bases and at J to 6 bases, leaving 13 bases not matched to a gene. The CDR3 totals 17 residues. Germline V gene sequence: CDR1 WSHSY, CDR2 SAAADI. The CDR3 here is CASSEFDGQGWGNEQFF. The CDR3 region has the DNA TGCGCCAGCAGTGAATTCGATGGACAGGGATGGGGCAATGAGCAGTTCTTC.

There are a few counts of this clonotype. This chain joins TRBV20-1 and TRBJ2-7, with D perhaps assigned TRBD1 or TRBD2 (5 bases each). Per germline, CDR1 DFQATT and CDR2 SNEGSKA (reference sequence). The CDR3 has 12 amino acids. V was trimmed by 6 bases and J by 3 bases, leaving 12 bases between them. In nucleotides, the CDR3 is TGCAGTGCCGATCGGGGCGGCTACGAGCAGTACTTC. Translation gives CSADRGGYEQYF.